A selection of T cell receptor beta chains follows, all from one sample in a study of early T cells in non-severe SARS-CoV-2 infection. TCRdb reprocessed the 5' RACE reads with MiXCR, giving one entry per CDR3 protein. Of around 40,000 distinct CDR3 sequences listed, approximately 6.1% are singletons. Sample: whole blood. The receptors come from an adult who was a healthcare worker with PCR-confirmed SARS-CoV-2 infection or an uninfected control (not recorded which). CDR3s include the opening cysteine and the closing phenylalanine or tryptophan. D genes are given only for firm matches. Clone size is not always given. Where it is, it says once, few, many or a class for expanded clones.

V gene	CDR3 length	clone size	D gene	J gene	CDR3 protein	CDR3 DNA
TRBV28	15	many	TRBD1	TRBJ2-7	CASRGGRTGHYEQYF	TGTGCCAGCAGGGGGGGTCGGACAGGGCACTACGAGCAGTACTTC
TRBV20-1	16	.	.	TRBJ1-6	CSARDPGGSYNSPLHF	TGCAGTGCTAGAGATCCAGGAGGGTCGTATAATTCACCCCTCCACTTT
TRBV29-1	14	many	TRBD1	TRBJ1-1	CSVRTGVGITEAFF	TGCAGCGTCCGGACAGGGGTTGGTATCACTGAAGCTTTCTTT
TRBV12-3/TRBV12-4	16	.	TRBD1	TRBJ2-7	CASSLEGNDREKEQYF	TGTGCCAGCAGTTTAGAAGGGAATGACAGGGAAAAGGAGCAGTACTTC
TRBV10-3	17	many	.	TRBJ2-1	CAISELSNSISYNEQFF	TGTGCCATCAGTGAGCTTTCAAACAGTATCTCCTACAATGAGCAGTTCTTC
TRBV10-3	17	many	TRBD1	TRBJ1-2	CAISEPSRTGPNYGYTF	TGTGCCATCAGTGAGCCCTCTCGGACAGGGCCGAACTATGGCTACACCTTC
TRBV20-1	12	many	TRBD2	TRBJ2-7	CSASGTNYEQYF	TGCAGTGCTAGCGGGACTAACTACGAGCAGTACTTC
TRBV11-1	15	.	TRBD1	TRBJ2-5	CASSSGPQGWETQYF	TGTGCCAGCAGCTCAGGCCCACAGGGGTGGGAGACCCAGTACTTC
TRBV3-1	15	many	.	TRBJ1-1	CASSQSSRGNTEAFF	TGTGCCAGCAGCCAATCTTCTCGAGGGAACACTGAAGCTTTCTTT
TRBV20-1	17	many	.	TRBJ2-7	CSASGQGEIALPREQYF	TGCAGTGCTAGCGGGCAGGGCGAAATAGCTTTGCCGCGGGAGCAGTACTTC
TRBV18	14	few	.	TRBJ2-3	CASSPSSPGDTQYF	TGTGCCAGCTCACCGTCCTCCCCCGGGGATACGCAGTATTTT
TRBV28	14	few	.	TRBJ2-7	CASSTGQSSYEQYF	TGTGCCAGCAGTACTGGACAGAGCTCCTACGAGCAGTACTTC
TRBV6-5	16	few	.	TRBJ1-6	CASSGIEKGENSPLHF	TGTGCCAGCAGTGGTATTGAAAAGGGCGAAAATTCACCCCTCCACTTT
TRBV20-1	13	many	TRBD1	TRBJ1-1	CSASQGARTEAFF	TGCAGTGCCTCACAGGGGGCGCGCACTGAAGCTTTCTTT
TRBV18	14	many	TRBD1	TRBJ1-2	CASSPRGQGSGYTF	TGTGCCAGCTCACCACGGGGACAGGGAAGCGGCTACACCTTC
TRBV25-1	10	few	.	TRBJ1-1	CASSNGEAFF	TGTGCCAGCAGTAACGGTGAAGCTTTCTTT
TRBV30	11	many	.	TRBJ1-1	CAWSADTEAFF	TGTGCCTGGAGCGCGGACACTGAAGCTTTCTTT
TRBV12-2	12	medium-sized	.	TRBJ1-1	CASRDRGHEAFF	TGTGCAAGTCGCGACAGGGGGCATGAAGCTTTCTTT
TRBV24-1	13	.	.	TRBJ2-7	CATSDGLSPEQYF	TGTGCCACCAGTGATGGGTTAAGCCCCGAGCAGTACTTC
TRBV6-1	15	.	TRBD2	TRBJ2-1	CASIRTSGSGDEQFF	TGTGCCAGCATTCGGACTAGCGGGTCCGGGGATGAGCAGTTCTTC
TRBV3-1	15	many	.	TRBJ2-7	CASSQVPGGAYEQYF	TGTGCCAGCAGCCAAGTGCCCGGAGGCGCCTACGAGCAGTACTTC
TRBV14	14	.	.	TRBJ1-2	CASSQDTSNYGYTF	TGTGCCAGCAGCCAAGACACAAGTAACTATGGCTACACCTTC
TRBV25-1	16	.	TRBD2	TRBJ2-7	CASSEGGTSGAGEQYF	TGTGCCAGCAGTGAGGGTGGGACTAGCGGAGCGGGTGAGCAGTACTTC
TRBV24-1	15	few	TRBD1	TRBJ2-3	CATSVGGQGPDTQYF	TGTGCCACCAGTGTTGGAGGACAGGGTCCAGATACGCAGTATTTT
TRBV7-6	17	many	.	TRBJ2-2	CASSPLDTLRATGELFF	TGTGCCAGCAGCCCCCTCGACACATTGAGGGCCACCGGGGAGCTGTTTTTT
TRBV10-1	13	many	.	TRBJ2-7	CASSGSPSYEQYF	TGCGCCAGCAGTGGCTCGCCGTCCTACGAGCAGTACTTC